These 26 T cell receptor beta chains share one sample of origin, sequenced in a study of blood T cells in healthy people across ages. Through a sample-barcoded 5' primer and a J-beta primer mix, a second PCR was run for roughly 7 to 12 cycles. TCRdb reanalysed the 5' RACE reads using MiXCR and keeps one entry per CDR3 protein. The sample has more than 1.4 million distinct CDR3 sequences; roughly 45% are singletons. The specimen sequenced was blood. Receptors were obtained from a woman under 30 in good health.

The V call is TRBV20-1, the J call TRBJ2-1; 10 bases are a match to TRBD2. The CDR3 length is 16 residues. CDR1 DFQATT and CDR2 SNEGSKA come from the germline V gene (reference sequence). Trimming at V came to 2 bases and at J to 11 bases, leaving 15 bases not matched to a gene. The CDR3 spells CSARRAGGPNIDKQFF. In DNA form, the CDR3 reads TGCAGTGCTAGACGAGCGGGAGGGCCTAATATAGATAAGCAGTTCTTC.

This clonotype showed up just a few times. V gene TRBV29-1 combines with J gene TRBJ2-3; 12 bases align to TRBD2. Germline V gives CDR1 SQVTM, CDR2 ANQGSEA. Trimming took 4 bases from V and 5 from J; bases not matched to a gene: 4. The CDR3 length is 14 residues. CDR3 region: CSVGLAGVGDTQYF. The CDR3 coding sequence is TGCAGCGTTGGACTAGCGGGAGTGGGAGATACGCAGTATTTT.

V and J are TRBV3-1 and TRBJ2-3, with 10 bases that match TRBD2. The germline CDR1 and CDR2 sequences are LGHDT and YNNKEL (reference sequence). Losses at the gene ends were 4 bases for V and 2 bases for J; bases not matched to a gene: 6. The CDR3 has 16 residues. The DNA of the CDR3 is TGTGCCAGCAGCCCCCCTAGCGGGGGTGTCACAGATACGCAGTATTTT. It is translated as CASSPPSGGVTDTQYF.

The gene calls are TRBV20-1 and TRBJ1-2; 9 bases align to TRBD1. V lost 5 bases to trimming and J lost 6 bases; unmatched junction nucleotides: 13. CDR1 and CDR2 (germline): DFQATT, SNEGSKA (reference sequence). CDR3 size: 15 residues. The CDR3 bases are TGCAGTGCTCGGACACAGGGGGCGCGAAGGGATGGCTACACCTTC. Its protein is CSARTQGARRDGYTF.

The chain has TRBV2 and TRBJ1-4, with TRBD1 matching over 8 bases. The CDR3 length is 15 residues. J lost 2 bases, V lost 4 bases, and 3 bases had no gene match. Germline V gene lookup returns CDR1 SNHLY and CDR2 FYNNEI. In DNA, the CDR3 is TGTGCCAGCAGTGGGGGGGACAGGACTAATGAAAAACTGTTTTTT. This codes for CASSGGDRTNEKLFF.

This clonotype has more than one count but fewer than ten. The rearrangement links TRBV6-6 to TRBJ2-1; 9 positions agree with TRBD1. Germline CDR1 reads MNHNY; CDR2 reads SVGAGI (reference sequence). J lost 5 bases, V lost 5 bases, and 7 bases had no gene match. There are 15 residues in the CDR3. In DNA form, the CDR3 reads TGTGCCAGCAGTCCAGGACAGGGGCGGAACAATGAGCAGTTCTTC. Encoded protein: CASSPGQGRNNEQFF.

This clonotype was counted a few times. The CDR3, as DNA: TGTGCCAGCAGCTTAGGCGGGGGGGCCTCCAATGAGCAGTTCTTC. This sequence encodes CASSLGGGASNEQFF. This sequence joins TRBV7-2 and TRBJ2-1; TRBD2 agrees at 9 bases. Germline V CDR1 and CDR2: SGHTA, FQGNSA. V trimming: 1 base; J trimming: 6 bases; junction bases outside the gene matches: 4. The CDR3 is 15 residues long.

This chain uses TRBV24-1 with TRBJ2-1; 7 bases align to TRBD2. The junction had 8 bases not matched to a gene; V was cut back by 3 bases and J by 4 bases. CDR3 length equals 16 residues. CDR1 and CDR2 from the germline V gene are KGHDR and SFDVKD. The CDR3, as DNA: TGTGCCACCAGTGATGGGGGGGACCCTGGGTACAATGAGCAGTTCTTC. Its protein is CATSDGGDPGYNEQFF.

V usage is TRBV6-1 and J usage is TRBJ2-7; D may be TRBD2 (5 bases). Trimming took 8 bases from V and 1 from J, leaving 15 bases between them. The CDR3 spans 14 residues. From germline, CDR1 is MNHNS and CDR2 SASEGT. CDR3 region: CASFEGWQSYEQYF. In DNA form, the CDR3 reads TGTGCCAGCTTCGAGGGATGGCAGTCCTACGAGCAGTACTTC.

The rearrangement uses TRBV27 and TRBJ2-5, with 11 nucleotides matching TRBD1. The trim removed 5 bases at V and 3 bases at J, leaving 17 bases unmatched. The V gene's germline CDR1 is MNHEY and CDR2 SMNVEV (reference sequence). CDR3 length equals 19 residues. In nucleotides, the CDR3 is TGTGCCAGCAGTCCACTCGGACAGGGGGCGTTTAGCAGAAAAGAGACCCAGTACTTC. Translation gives CASSPLGQGAFSRKETQYF.

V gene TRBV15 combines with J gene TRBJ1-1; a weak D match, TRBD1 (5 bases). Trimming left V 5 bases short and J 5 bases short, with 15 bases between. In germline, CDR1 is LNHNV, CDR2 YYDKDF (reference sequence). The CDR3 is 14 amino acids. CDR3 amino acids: CATSPTREGTEAFF. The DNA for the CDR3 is TGTGCCACCAGCCCAACAAGGGAGGGGACTGAAGCTTTCTTT.

The CDR3 DNA sequence: TGCGCCAGCAGCTATGGGACAGGGGGCGGTGAGCAGTTCTTC. Amino acid sequence: CASSYGTGGGEQFF. V is TRBV4-3 and J is TRBJ2-1; 12 nucleotides agree with TRBD1. Germline values: CDR1 LGHNA, CDR2 YSLEER. V was pared by 5 bases and J by 9 bases, with 5 bases of the junction left unmatched. The CDR3 sequence is 14 residues long.

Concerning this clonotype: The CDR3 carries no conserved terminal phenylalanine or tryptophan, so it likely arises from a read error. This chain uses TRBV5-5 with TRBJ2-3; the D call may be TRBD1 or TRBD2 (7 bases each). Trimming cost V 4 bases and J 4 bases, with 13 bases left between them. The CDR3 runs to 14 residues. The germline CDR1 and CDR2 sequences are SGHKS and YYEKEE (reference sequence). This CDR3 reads CASSTPGGADTQYL. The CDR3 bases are TGTGCCAGCAGCACTCCAGGGGGGGCAGATACGCAGTATCTT.

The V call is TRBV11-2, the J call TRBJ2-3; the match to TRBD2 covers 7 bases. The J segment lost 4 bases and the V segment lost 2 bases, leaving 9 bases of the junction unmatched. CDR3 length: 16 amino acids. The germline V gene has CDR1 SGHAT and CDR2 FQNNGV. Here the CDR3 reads CASSLFGGGPPDTQYF. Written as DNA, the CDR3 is TGTGCCAGCAGCTTATTCGGGGGAGGGCCCCCAGATACGCAGTATTTT.

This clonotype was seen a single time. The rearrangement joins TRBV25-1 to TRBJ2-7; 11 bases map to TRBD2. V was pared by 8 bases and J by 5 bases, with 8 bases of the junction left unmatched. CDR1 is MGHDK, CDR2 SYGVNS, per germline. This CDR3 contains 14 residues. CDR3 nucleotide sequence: TGTGCCAGCGCAAATAGCGGGAGGGCCAACGAGCAGTACTTC. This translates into CASANSGRANEQYF.

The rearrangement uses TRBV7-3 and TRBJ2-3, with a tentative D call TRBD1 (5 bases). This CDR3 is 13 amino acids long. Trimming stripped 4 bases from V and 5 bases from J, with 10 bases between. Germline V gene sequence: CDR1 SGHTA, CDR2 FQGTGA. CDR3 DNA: TGTGCCAGCAGCTCAACCAGGGTAGATACGCAGTATTTT. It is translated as CASSSTRVDTQYF.

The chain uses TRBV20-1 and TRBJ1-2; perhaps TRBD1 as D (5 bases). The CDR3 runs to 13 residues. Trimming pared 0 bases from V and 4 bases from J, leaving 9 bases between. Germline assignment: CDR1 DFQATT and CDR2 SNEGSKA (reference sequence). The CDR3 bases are TGCAGTGCTAGAGATGCGGGGGGCTATGGCTACACCTTC. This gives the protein CSARDAGGYGYTF.

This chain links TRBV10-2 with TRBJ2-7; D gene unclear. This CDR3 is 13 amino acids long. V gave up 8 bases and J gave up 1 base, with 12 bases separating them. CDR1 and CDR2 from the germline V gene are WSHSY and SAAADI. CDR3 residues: CASSPNLSYEQYF. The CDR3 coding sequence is TGCGCCAGCTCCCCTAACCTTTCCTACGAGCAGTACTTC.

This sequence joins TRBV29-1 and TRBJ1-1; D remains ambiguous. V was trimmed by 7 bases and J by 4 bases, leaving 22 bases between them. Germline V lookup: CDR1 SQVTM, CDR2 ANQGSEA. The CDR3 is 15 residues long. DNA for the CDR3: TGCAGCGGCCGTGCGGATCATACCGTAGGCACTGAAGCTTTCTTT. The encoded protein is CSGRADHTVGTEAFF.

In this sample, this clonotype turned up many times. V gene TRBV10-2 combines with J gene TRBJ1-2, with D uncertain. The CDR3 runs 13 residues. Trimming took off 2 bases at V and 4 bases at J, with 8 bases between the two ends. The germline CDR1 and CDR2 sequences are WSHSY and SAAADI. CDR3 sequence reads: CASSEQVFYGYTF. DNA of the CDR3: TGCGCCAGCAGTGAGCAGGTTTTCTATGGCTACACCTTC.

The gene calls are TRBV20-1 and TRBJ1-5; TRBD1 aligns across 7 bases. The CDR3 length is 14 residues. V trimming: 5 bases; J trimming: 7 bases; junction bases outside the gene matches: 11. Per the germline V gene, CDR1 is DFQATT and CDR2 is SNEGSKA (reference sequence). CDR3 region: CSAEQGTGVQPQHF. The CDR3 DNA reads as TGCAGTGCTGAACAGGGGACGGGCGTCCAGCCCCAGCATTTT.

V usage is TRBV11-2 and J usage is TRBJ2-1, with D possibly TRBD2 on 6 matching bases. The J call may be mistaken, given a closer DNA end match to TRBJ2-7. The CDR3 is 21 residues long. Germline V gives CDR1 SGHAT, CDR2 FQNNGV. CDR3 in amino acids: CASSLALTSLFVGSSYNEQYF. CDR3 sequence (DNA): TGTGCCAGCAGCTTAGCTCTTACTAGCCTATTTGTAGGTAGCTCCTACAATGAGCAGTACTTC.

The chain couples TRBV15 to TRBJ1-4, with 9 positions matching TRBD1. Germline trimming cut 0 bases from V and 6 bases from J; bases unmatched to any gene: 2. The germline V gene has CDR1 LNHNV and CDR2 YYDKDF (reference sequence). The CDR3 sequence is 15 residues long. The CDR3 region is CATSREGQGDEKLFF. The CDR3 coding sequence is TGTGCCACCAGCAGAGAGGGACAGGGAGATGAAAAACTGTTTTTT. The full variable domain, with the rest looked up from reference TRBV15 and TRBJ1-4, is DAMVIQNPRYQVTQFGKPVTLSCSQTLNHNVMYWYQQKSSQAPKLLFHYYDKDFNNEADTPDNFQSRRPNTSFCFLDIRSPGLGDTAMYLCATSREGQGDEKLFFGSGTQLSVL.

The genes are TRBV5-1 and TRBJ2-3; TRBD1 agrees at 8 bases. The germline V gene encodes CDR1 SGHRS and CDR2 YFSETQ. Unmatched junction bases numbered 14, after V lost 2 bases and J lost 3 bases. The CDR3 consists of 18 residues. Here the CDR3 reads CASSFGQGGMIATDTQYF. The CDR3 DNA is TGCGCCAGCAGCTTCGGACAGGGAGGTATGATCGCGACAGATACGCAGTATTTT.

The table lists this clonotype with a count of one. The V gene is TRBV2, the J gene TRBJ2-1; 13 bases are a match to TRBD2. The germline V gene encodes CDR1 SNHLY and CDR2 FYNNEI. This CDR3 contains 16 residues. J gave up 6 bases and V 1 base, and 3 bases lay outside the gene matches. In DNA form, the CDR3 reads TGTGCCAGCAGTGAAGAAACTAGCGGGGGGGCCAATGAGCAGTTCTTC. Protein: CASSEETSGGANEQFF.

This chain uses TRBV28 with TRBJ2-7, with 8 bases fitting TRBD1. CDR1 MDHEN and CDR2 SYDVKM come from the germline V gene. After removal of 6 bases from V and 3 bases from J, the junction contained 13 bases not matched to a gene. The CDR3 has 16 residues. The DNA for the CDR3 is TGTGCCAGCAGCTTTACGTACGGGGACAGGTTCTACGAGCAGTACTTC. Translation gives CASSFTYGDRFYEQYF.